This entry lists 6 T cell receptor beta chains sequenced from one sample in a study of blood T cell repertoires in COVID-19. Sequenced by immunoSEQ multiplex PCR; TCRdb stores in-frame clones only, minus some. The data contain some 110,000 clones, just under 85% of them singletons. Material for sequencing was peripheral blood. These receptors were collected from a man between 65 and 79 years old with active or convalescent COVID-19.

This clone was recorded a few times. The chain uses TRBV6-5 and TRBJ2-1; tentative D call: TRBD1 (5 bases). Germline V lookup: CDR1 MNHEY, CDR2 SVGAGI. Trimming shortened V by 6 bases and J by 2 bases, and 14 bases separated the two germline ends. The CDR3 runs to 15 residues. The CDR3 DNA reads as TGTGCCAGCAGACCGACAGCCATAGCCTACAATGAGCAGTTCTTC. Its translation: CASRPTAIAYNEQFF.

V gene TRBV6-2 or TRBV6-3 combines with J gene TRBJ2-1; no reliable D call. Germline CDR1 MNHEY, CDR2 SVGEGT. This CDR3 comprises 12 residues. V lost 2 bases to trimming and J lost 9 bases, with 8 bases between them. The CDR3 DNA reads TGTGCCAGCAGTTACGGAGTTATTGAGCAGTTCTTC. It specifies CASSYGVIEQFF.

The rearrangement uses TRBV9 and TRBJ2-2; TRBD2 is a possible D gene (5 bases). CDR3 length equals 15 residues. V was cut by 4 bases and J by 5 bases, with 15 bases left in between. Germline-derived CDR1 and CDR2 are SGDLS and YYNGEE. The CDR3 sequence is CASSPSSSGTGELFF. In DNA form, the CDR3 reads TGTGCCAGCAGCCCCTCTTCAAGCGGAACCGGGGAGCTGTTTTTT.

The chain joins TRBV21-1 to TRBJ1-1. TRBV21-1 is reported as a pseudogene. The CDR3 consists of 17 residues. In nucleotides, the CDR3 is TGTGCCAGTCCGGGAGGGGGTGACGTCGGAGGATACACTGAAGCTTTCTTT. It codes for CASPGGGDVGGYTEAFF.

The CDR3 sequence is CASSYRQGGGYTF. The CDR3 DNA reads as TGTGCCAGCAGCTACCGGCAGGGTGGTGGCTACACCTTC. The chain links TRBV11-3 to TRBJ1-2; D is perhaps TRBD1 (5 bases). V was shortened by 4 bases and J by 7 bases, with 13 bases between the two germline ends. The CDR3 extends over 13 amino acids. CDR1 is SGHNT and CDR2 is YENEEA in the germline V gene.

The J gene is TRBJ2-3, the V gene TRBV4-3; 7 bases are a match to TRBD2. Germline values: CDR1 LGHNA, CDR2 YSLEER. Germline trimming cut 4 bases from V and 1 base from J; bases unmatched to any gene: 5. The length of the CDR3 is 15 residues. Here the CDR3 DNA reads TGCGCCAGCAGCCTGGCGGGAGATGGCACAGATACGCAGTATTTT. It is translated as CASSLAGDGTDTQYF.